The 17 T cell receptor beta chains given below trace back to one sample, sequenced in a study of blood T cell repertoires in COVID-19. Produced via immunoSEQ multiplex PCR; TCRdb's table is partial and in-frame only. Among around 180,000 clones listed, more than 70% were seen once. Sequencing used PBMCs or T cells enriched from blood (not recorded which). All receptors derive from a woman younger than 45 who had recovered from COVID-19.

CDR3 nucleotide sequence: TGCGCCAGCAGCACGGATCCTGGCGGCGGGGAGCTGTTTTTT. Translation gives CASSTDPGGGELFF. The gene calls are TRBV5-1 and TRBJ2-2, with D unresolved. The germline V and J ends were trimmed by 4 bases and 7 bases, with 14 bases remaining between them. The CDR3 is made up of 14 amino acids. The germline V gene has CDR1 SGHRS and CDR2 YFSETQ.

The rearrangement uses TRBV11-3 and TRBJ2-3; D may be TRBD1 (6 bases). The CDR3 extends over 15 amino acids. CDR1 is SGHNT and CDR2 is YENEEA in the germline V gene. The V end lost 5 bases, the J end lost 2 bases, and 14 bases lay between the germline ends. The CDR3 DNA is TGTGCCAGCAGCATTACAGGGTTTTACACAGATACGCAGTATTTT. Translated, it gives CASSITGFYTDTQYF.

This chain connects TRBV3-1 (or the pseudogene TRBV3-2) to TRBJ2-5; the match to TRBD1 covers 7 bases. Per germline, CDR1 LGHDT and CDR2 YNNKEL (reference sequence). The V gene end was trimmed by 4 bases and the J gene end by 5 bases; junction bases not matched to a gene: 7. CDR3 size: 14 residues. CDR3 amino acids: CASSLGSRGETQYF. CDR3 DNA sequence: TGTGCCAGCAGCCTAGGATCCAGGGGGGAGACCCAGTACTTC.

This chain joins TRBV27 and TRBJ2-1; TRBD2 matches at 14 bases. The CDR3 runs to 15 residues. The junction had 3 bases not matched to a gene; V was cut back by 4 bases and J by 7 bases. CDR1 MNHEY and CDR2 SMNVEV come from the germline V gene (reference sequence). The CDR3 protein is CASSSGLAGVNEQFF. The CDR3 DNA follows: TGTGCCAGCAGTTCGGGACTAGCGGGAGTTAATGAGCAGTTCTTC.

As for this clone: A read error may produce the germline difference seen at one junction end. The V call is TRBV19, the J call TRBJ2-5; 10 bases agree with TRBD1. The CDR3 length is 15 residues. Germline CDR1 LNHDA, CDR2 SQIVND (reference sequence). The DNA for the CDR3 is TGTGCCAGTAGTCGGACGACAGGGGGCTCGGAGACCCAATACTTC. Translated, it gives CASSRTTGGSETQYF.

This clone is a singleton in its sample. The rearrangement joins TRBV3-1 (or the pseudogene TRBV3-2) to TRBJ1-1, with 11 bases aligning to TRBD1. The CDR3 has 18 amino acids. Germline V lookup: CDR1 LGHDT, CDR2 YNNKEL (reference sequence). The J segment lost 3 bases and the V segment lost 5 bases, leaving 14 bases of the junction unmatched. Here the CDR3 reads CASSSGTGGRVRYTEAFF. The CDR3 region has the DNA TGTGCCAGCAGCTCCGGGACAGGGGGAAGGGTTCGGTACACTGAAGCTTTCTTT.

This sequence joins TRBV5-4 and TRBJ2-3, with TRBD1 identical over 9 bases. This CDR3 comprises 15 residues. Germline CDR1 reads SGHNT; CDR2 reads YYREEE (reference sequence). V lost 0 bases and J lost 5; bases outside the gene matches: 4. DNA for the CDR3: TGTGCCAGCAGCTTGGGACAGGGGGTTAGAGATACGCAGTATTTT. Its protein is CASSLGQGVRDTQYF.

This chain joins TRBV2 and TRBJ2-2; D remains ambiguous. This CDR3 contains 13 residues. Per the germline V gene, CDR1 is SNHLY and CDR2 is FYNNEI. V was trimmed by 5 bases and J by 6 bases, leaving 10 bases between them. CDR3 amino acids: CASSPGLAGELFF. In nucleotides, the CDR3 is TGTGCCAGCAGTCCCGGTCTAGCCGGGGAGCTGTTTTTT.

The J gene is TRBJ2-3, the V gene TRBV4-2; TRBD1 is a possible D gene (6 bases). This CDR3 is 16 amino acids long. CDR1 and CDR2 from the germline V gene are LGHNA and YNFKEQ. The V and J ends lost 4 bases and 6 bases respectively, with 20 bases between them. In DNA form, the CDR3 reads TGTGCCAGCAGCCTGGGGGCACAGGAAAACCTCGATACGCAGTATTTT. Translation: CASSLGAQENLDTQYF.

V gene TRBV19 combines with J gene TRBJ1-2; a possible D gene is TRBD1 (6 bases). The germline V gene has CDR1 LNHDA and CDR2 SQIVND (reference sequence). CDR3 length: 15 residues. V gave up 4 bases and J gave up 4 bases, with 16 bases separating them. The CDR3 region has the DNA TGTGCCAGTAGTACGATAGTACAGGGATTCTATGGCTACACCTTC. It is translated as CASSTIVQGFYGYTF.

This clone showed up just once. The rearrangement uses TRBV7-6 and TRBJ2-7, with 8 bases identical to TRBD1. The length of the CDR3 is 15 residues. CDR1 is SGHVS and CDR2 is FNYEAQ in the germline V gene. V lost 1 base to trimming and J lost 2 bases; unmatched junction nucleotides: 4. DNA of the CDR3: TGTGCCAGCAGCTTAGTAACAGGGGGTACCTACGAGCAGTACTTC. It is translated as CASSLVTGGTYEQYF. Together with reference TRBV7-6 and TRBJ2-7, the CDR3 gives the full variable domain: GAGVSQSPRYKVTKRGQDVALRCDPISGHVSLYWYRQALGQGPEFLTYFNYEAQQDKSGLPNDRFSAERPEGSISTLTIQRTEQRDSAMYRCASSLVTGGTYEQYFGPGTRLTVT.

The table lists this clone with a count of one. The genes are TRBV27 and TRBJ2-1; D unclear. CDR1 MNHEY and CDR2 SMNVEV come from the germline V gene (reference sequence). V lost 2 bases and J lost 4, with 9 bases in between. The CDR3 has 14 residues. CDR3: CASSLAVPYNEQFF. In nucleotides, the CDR3 is TGTGCCAGCAGTTTAGCGGTTCCATACAATGAGCAGTTCTTC.

V and J are TRBV4-1 and TRBJ2-3; 8 bases match TRBD1. Germline lookup yields CDR1 MGHRA and CDR2 YSYEKL. This CDR3 contains 15 residues. The ends lost 2 bases at V and 2 bases at J; junction bases unmatched: 3. CDR3 protein: CASSQTQGATDTQYF. The CDR3, as DNA: TGCGCCAGCAGCCAAACCCAGGGGGCCACAGATACGCAGTATTTT.

The chain recombines TRBV5-1 with TRBJ1-1; 8 bases are shared with TRBD1. The CDR3 consists of 14 residues. After removal of 2 bases from V and 4 bases from J, the junction contained 4 bases not matched to a gene. CDR1 is SGHRS, CDR2 YFSETQ, per germline. Here the CDR3 reads CASSLDRGGTEAFF. In DNA, the CDR3 is TGCGCCAGCAGCTTAGACAGGGGCGGCACTGAAGCTTTCTTT.

In this sample, this clone turned up once. CDR3 in amino acids: CASTFGGLAGDTDTQYF. DNA for the CDR3: TGTGCCAGCACCTTTGGGGGACTAGCGGGCGACACAGATACGCAGTATTTT. This chain uses TRBV2 with TRBJ2-3; TRBD2 agrees at 12 bases. The CDR3 runs to 17 residues. From germline, CDR1 is SNHLY and CDR2 FYNNEI. J lost 2 bases, V lost 7 bases, and 10 bases had no gene match.

V gene TRBV13 combines with J gene TRBJ2-3; 8 nucleotides agree with TRBD2. Per germline, CDR1 PRHDT and CDR2 FYEKMQ (reference sequence). The CDR3 contains 17 residues. J gave up 3 bases and V 5 bases, and 13 bases lay outside the gene matches. The CDR3 nucleotides are TGTGCCAGCAGCCGAGGGGGGGCGGCGGGAGGAACAGATACGCAGTATTTT. As protein: CASSRGGAAGGTDTQYF.

The CDR3 is CASSLEAGGPNSFYEQYF. In DNA, the CDR3 is TGTGCCAGCAGCTTAGAAGCGGGAGGGCCCAATTCCTTCTACGAGCAGTACTTC. The V and J genes are TRBV7-6 and TRBJ2-7; 10 bases are shared with TRBD2. Per germline, CDR1 SGHVS and CDR2 FNYEAQ. CDR3 length equals 18 residues. The V and J ends lost 1 base and 3 bases, in that order; junction bases with no gene match: 12. Looking up the rest from reference TRBV7-6 and TRBJ2-7 gives the full variable domain: GAGVSQSPRYKVTKRGQDVALRCDPISGHVSLYWYRQALGQGPEFLTYFNYEAQQDKSGLPNDRFSAERPEGSISTLTIQRTEQRDSAMYRCASSLEAGGPNSFYEQYFGPGTRLTVT.